Listed below are T cell receptor beta chains from one sample, sequenced in a study of human versus mouse CDR3 diversity and MHC coevolution. The data were produced by immunoSEQ multiplex PCR, yet TCRdb's version contains in-frame clones alone and is incomplete. The sample carries roughly 80,000 clones, 80% to 95% recorded once. Sequencing input: naive CD4+ T cells from blood. These receptor sequences come from a person between 25 and 69 years old in good health. Each CDR3 is given without its conserved first and last residue. Fields, in order: CDR3 length, J gene, V gene, CDR3 protein.

13,TRBJ2-1,TRBV9,ASSDGLAVGNEQF
12,TRBJ2-1,TRBV29-1,SVDGLAGDNEQF
15,TRBJ2-1,TRBV19,ASSISPGVAGESEQF
11,TRBJ1-2,TRBV6-1,ASQGIANYGYT
12,TRBJ2-7,TRBV21-1,ASSKGDRGYEQY
12,TRBJ1-3,TRBV7-6,ASSFGGPGNTIY
13,TRBJ2-5,TRBV18,ASSPPTRGQETQY
13,TRBJ2-1,TRBV7-3,ASSTQRERYNEQF
13,TRBJ1-2,TRBV5-1,ASSLALGAGYGYT
12,TRBJ2-5,TRBV30,AWRQREVRETQY
11,TRBJ1-2,TRBV12-5,ASGSRQDYGYT